This passage covers 19 T cell receptor beta chains from one sample sequenced in a study of post-analysis software for immune sequencing data. Broader study findings: Relative to controls, patients had a few TRBV segments at higher frequency, with TRBV5-6, TRBV5-1 and TRBV20-1 among these.

These receptors' antigens are unknown. Each TCR beta cDNA library carried unique molecular identifiers. TCRdb processed the PCR reads anew with MiXCR; each CDR3 protein has one entry. The table shows some 260,000 distinct CDR3 sequences, with 36% occurring only once. The sample consisted of blood. The receptors shown here come from a girl aged 5 to 17 with multiple sclerosis.

The chain recombines TRBV20-1 with TRBJ2-1; D could derive from TRBD1 or TRBD2 (5 bases each). With 5 bases removed from V and 8 bases from J, the gap between germline ends came to 19 bases. Per germline, CDR1 DFQATT and CDR2 SNEGSKA (reference sequence). The CDR3 runs 14 residues. CDR3 coding DNA: TGCAGTGCTCCGCCTAGGGGAGCCAGGGATGAGCAGTTCTTC. It specifies CSAPPRGARDEQFF.

On this clonotype itself: This may be a read error: a much more frequent sequence differs by one nucleotide. The chain joins TRBV29-1 to TRBJ2-5; D is perhaps TRBD1 (6 bases). CDR1 SQVTM and CDR2 ANQGSEA come from the germline V gene. Deletions cut 5 bases from V and 11 bases from J, with 21 bases between. The CDR3 length is 13 residues. CDR3 in amino acids: CSVSHREYNEQYF. DNA for the CDR3: TGCAGCGTTTCTCACAGGGAGTACAATGAGCAGTACTTC.

In regard to this clonotype: A clone one base away is much larger, so this may be a read error. This chain joins TRBV29-1 and TRBJ2-7; a possible D gene is TRBD2 (6 bases). Germline V gene lookup returns CDR1 SQVTM and CDR2 ANQGSEA. CDR3 length: 11 amino acids. The V and J ends lost 7 bases and 7 bases respectively, with 14 bases between them. CDR3 residues: CSGGDSNEQYF. Here the CDR3 DNA reads TGCAGCGGGGGGGATAGCAATGAGCAGTACTTC.

This sequence joins TRBV27 and TRBJ2-1; D may correspond to TRBD1 or TRBD2 (5 bases each). V was trimmed by 7 bases and J by 4 bases, leaving 20 bases between them. The CDR3 loop spans 16 amino acids. Germline V lookup: CDR1 MNHEY, CDR2 SMNVEV (reference sequence). CDR3 residues: CASIRQASWGYNEQFF. Here the CDR3 DNA reads TGTGCCAGCATTCGTCAGGCTAGCTGGGGGTACAATGAGCAGTTCTTC.

V and J are TRBV27 and TRBJ1-1; D possibly corresponds to TRBD1 (5 bases). Trimming removed 2 bases at V and 0 bases at J, with 19 bases between. CDR1 is MNHEY, CDR2 SMNVEV, per germline (reference sequence). This CDR3 spans 18 amino acids. The CDR3 nucleotides read TGTGCCAGCAGTTTAAGACCGGGAAGGGGACTCTTGAACACTGAAGCTTTCTTT. It codes for CASSLRPGRGLLNTEAFF.

Many counts were recorded for this clonotype. V gene TRBV4-1 combines with J gene TRBJ1-1; D call uncertain. V was cut by 0 bases and J by 4 bases, with 12 bases left in between. The V gene's germline CDR1 is MGHRA and CDR2 YSYEKL. CDR3 length: 15 amino acids. The DNA of the CDR3 is TGCGCCAGCAGCCAAGAGGGATCCATCAGCACTGAAGCTTTCTTT. Translating gives CASSQEGSISTEAFF.

V is TRBV5-1 and J is TRBJ2-2; D is ambiguous. The V end lost 6 bases, the J end lost 3 bases, and 9 bases lay between the germline ends. The CDR3 loop spans 13 amino acids. Germline V CDR1 and CDR2: SGHRS, YFSETQ. The CDR3 reads CASNIGDTGELFF. The CDR3 bases are TGCGCCAGCAACATTGGGGACACCGGGGAGCTGTTTTTT.

This clonotype was picked up a small number of times. J is TRBJ2-3 and V is TRBV2; 8 bases are shared with TRBD2. The V and J ends lost 5 bases and 5 bases, in that order; junction bases with no gene match: 9. CDR3 length: 15 amino acids. The germline V gene encodes CDR1 SNHLY and CDR2 FYNNEI. CDR3 residues: CASSKGLAGGDTQYF. CDR3 DNA sequence: TGTGCCAGCAGTAAAGGACTAGCTGGAGGAGATACGCAGTATTTT.

V and J are TRBV29-1 and TRBJ1-1, with D uncertain. CDR3 size: 14 residues. V dropped 2 bases and J dropped 6 bases, with 16 bases sitting between them. Germline V CDR1 and CDR2: SQVTM, ANQGSEA. Here the CDR3 DNA reads TGCAGCGTTGAAAGAGGAGGCCGTTCGGCTGAAGCTTTCTTT. It specifies CSVERGGRSAEAFF.

This clonotype was picked up a small number of times. The rearrangement joins TRBV3-1 to TRBJ1-2, with D uncertain. CDR1 is LGHDT, CDR2 YNNKEL, per germline (reference sequence). This CDR3 region has 13 residues. V lost 2 bases and J lost 6, with 10 bases in between. CDR3 loop: CASSQRLTHGYTF. Here the CDR3 DNA reads TGTGCCAGCAGCCAACGTCTGACCCATGGCTACACCTTC.

This clonotype was seen at least ten times. V usage is TRBV7-3 and J usage is TRBJ2-1; D perhaps matches TRBD2 (6 bases). The CDR3 has 14 residues. Germline V gives CDR1 SGHTA, CDR2 FQGTGA. V gave up 5 bases and J gave up 10 bases, with 18 bases separating them. DNA for the CDR3: TGTGCCAGCAGCCCCGGGACTCCCTCAGGGGAGCAGTTCTTC. It yields the protein CASSPGTPSGEQFF.

In this sample, this clonotype turned up many times. The genes are TRBV7-2 and TRBJ1-5; weak D call: TRBD1 (6 bases). Trimming took off 5 bases at V and 0 bases at J, with 11 bases between the two ends. Per germline, CDR1 SGHTA and CDR2 FQGNSA. The CDR3 is made up of 15 amino acids. CDR3 in amino acids: CASSKGQSSNQPQHF. CDR3 nucleotides: TGTGCCAGCAGCAAAGGACAGTCTAGCAATCAGCCCCAGCATTTT.

A single count supports this clonotype. The chain uses TRBV11-2 and TRBJ1-2; TRBD1 aligns across 8 bases. Germline values: CDR1 SGHAT, CDR2 FQNNGV. The J segment lost 2 bases and the V segment lost 1 base, leaving 6 bases of the junction unmatched. This CDR3 spans 16 amino acids. The CDR3 region is CASSLGQGRGNYGYTF. CDR3 DNA: TGTGCCAGCAGCTTAGGACAGGGGAGAGGGAACTATGGCTACACCTTC.

The sample holds many counts of this clonotype. The V call is TRBV6-5, the J call TRBJ1-5; a possible D gene is TRBD1 (5 bases). CDR1 is MNHEY and CDR2 is SVGAGI in the germline V gene. V lost 6 bases, J lost 4 bases, and 10 bases lay in between. The CDR3 loop spans 13 amino acids. Here the CDR3 reads CASRPEGNQPQHF. The CDR3 DNA follows: TGTGCCAGCAGACCTGAGGGGAATCAGCCCCAGCATTTT.

This clonotype has at least ten counts. The chain links TRBV4-1 to TRBJ2-7; possibly TRBD1 for D (6 bases). Trimming took off 3 bases at V and 2 bases at J, with 14 bases between the two ends. There are 15 residues in the CDR3. CDR1 and CDR2 from the germline V gene are MGHRA and YSYEKL. In DNA form, the CDR3 reads TGCGCCAGCAGCCATCCACAGGGAAGCCCCTACGAGCAGTACTTC. This gives the protein CASSHPQGSPYEQYF.

The table lists this clonotype with a few counts. The chain employs TRBV7-6 and TRBJ2-1; 9 positions match TRBD2. Germline CDR1 SGHVS, CDR2 FNYEAQ. The CDR3 totals 17 residues. With V trimmed by 2 bases and J by 0 bases, 5 bases remained unmatched. The CDR3 DNA is TGTGCCAGCAGCTTACTAGCGGGAAGCAGCTCCTACAATGAGCAGTTCTTC. Translated, it gives CASSLLAGSSSYNEQFF.

The chain is built from TRBV5-6 and TRBJ2-1; the match to TRBD2 covers 8 bases. This CDR3 has 14 residues. V lost 4 bases to trimming and J lost 6 bases; unmatched junction nucleotides: 6. Germline V gene lookup returns CDR1 SGHDT and CDR2 YYEEEE. CDR3 sequence: CASSLPSGRNEQFF. The CDR3 coding sequence is TGTGCCAGCAGCCTACCTAGCGGGCGCAATGAGCAGTTCTTC.

The chain links TRBV20-1 to TRBJ1-1; tentative D call: TRBD1 (5 bases). Germline lookup yields CDR1 DFQATT and CDR2 SNEGSKA (reference sequence). Trimming shortened V by 5 bases and J by 3 bases, and 16 bases separated the two germline ends. The CDR3 length is 14 residues. The CDR3 DNA sequence: TGCAGTGCTCACCGCGGGCCGGGGGACACTGAAGCTTTCTTT. It encodes CSAHRGPGDTEAFF.

This clonotype has a count of ten or more. The J gene is TRBJ2-1, the V gene TRBV9; the match to TRBD2 covers 8 bases. Per germline, CDR1 SGDLS and CDR2 YYNGEE. There are 14 residues in the CDR3. V dropped 0 bases and J dropped 6; count of bases not matched to a gene: 2. Here the CDR3 reads CASSVAGRGNEQFF. For the CDR3, the DNA is TGTGCCAGCAGCGTAGCCGGGAGGGGCAATGAGCAGTTCTTC.